The present T cell receptor (beta chain) was sequenced within a study of cytomegalovirus exposure and HLA in healthy donors. This CDR3 is built from 14 residues. Germline lookup yields CDR1 MNHNS and CDR2 SASEGT. V dropped 3 bases and J dropped 8; count of bases not matched to a gene: 9. Concerning this clone itself: The antigen is undetermined.

It was the approximately 120-subject validation cohort, separate from the roughly 700-subject first cohort, to which the donors belonged. Clones were read by immunoSEQ multiplex PCR, and TCRdb kept only the in-frame ones, dropping some. The sample carries some 140,000 clones, more than 80% recorded once. Study-wide results and limits: Overall, 164 TCR beta chains were annotated as cytomegalovirus-associated. According to a later analysis, TCR clusters from the first cohort tended to co-occur in the 110 or so validation repertoires. For cytomegalovirus status, the classifier reportedly gave diagnoses with high specificity and sensitivity.

V is TRBV6-1 and J is TRBJ1-2, with 7 bases aligning to TRBD1. The sample taken for sequencing was PBMCs. This clonotype originated in a woman aged 30 to 39 in good health and CMV-seropositive. Here the CDR3 reads CASSDPGQLRGYTF. CDR3 nucleotides: TGTGCCAGCAGTGATCCGGGACAGCTGAGGGGCTACACCTTC.